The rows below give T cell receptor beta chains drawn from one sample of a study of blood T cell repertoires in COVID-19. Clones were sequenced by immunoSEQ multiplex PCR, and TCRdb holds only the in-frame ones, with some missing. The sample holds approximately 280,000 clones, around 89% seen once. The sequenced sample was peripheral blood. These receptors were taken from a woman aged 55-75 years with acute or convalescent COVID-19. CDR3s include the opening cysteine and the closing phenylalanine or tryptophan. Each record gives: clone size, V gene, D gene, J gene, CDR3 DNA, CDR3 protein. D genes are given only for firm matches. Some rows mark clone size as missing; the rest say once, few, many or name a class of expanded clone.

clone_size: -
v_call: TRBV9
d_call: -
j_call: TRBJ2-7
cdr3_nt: TGTGCCAGCAGCGTAGAACTAGAGGGCTACGAGCAGTACTTC
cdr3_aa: CASSVELEGYEQYF

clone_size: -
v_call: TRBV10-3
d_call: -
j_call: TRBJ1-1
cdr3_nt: TGTGCCATCAGTGAGTCTAGAGCGAATGATGAAGCTTTCTTT
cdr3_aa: CAISESRANDEAFF

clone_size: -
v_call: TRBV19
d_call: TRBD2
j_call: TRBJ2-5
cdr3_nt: TGTGCCAGTAGCCGACTAGCAGTGGGGGAGACCCAGTACTTC
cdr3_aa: CASSRLAVGETQYF

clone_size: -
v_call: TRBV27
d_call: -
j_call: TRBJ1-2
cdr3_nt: TGTGCCAGCAGTTTATCGTCGGGGGACTATGGCTACACCTTC
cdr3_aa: CASSLSSGDYGYTF

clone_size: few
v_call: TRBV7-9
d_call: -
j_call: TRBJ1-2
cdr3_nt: TGTGCCAGCAGCCTGGCAGGGGTGGACACCTTC
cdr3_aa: CASSLAGVDTF

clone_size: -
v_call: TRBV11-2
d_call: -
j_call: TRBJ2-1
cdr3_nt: TGTGCCAGCAGCTTAGATTGGAGGGAGAAGCAGTTCTTC
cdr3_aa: CASSLDWREKQFF

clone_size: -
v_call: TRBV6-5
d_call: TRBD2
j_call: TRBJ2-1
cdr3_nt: TGTGCCAGCGAAGCGGGGGGGTTATACAATGAGCAGTTCTTC
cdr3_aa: CASEAGGLYNEQFF

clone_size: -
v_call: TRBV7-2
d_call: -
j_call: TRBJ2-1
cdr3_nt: TGTGCCAGCAGCCCCCAAGGGACAAGCGATGAGCAGTTCTTC
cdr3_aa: CASSPQGTSDEQFF

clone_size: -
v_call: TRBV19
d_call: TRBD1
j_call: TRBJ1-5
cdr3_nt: TGTGCCAGATTTGACGGACAGGGTGGGGGTTTCGATCAGCCCCAGCATTTT
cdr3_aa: CARFDGQGGGFDQPQHF

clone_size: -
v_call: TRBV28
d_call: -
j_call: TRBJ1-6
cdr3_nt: TGTGCCAGCAGTCTCCCCAGGGCAATTTCACCCCTCCACTTT
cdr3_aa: CASSLPRAISPLHF

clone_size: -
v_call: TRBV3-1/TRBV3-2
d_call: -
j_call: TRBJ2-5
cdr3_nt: TGTGCCAGCAGCCAATCGACAGGCCAAGAGACCCAGTACTTC
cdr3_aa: CASSQSTGQETQYF

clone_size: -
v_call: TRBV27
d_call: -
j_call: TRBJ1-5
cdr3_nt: TGTGCCAGCAGTTTATCGGCGGGACGCAATCAGCCCCAGCATTTT
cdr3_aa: CASSLSAGRNQPQHF

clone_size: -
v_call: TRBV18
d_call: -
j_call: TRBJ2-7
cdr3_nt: TGTGCCAGCTCACCACCGTCAGGGTCCGCCTACGAGCAGTACTTC
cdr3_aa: CASSPPSGSAYEQYF

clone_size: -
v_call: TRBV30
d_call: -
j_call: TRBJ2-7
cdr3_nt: TGTGCCTGGAGTGTGGGGGCCGGGACCTACGAGCAGTACTTC
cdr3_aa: CAWSVGAGTYEQYF

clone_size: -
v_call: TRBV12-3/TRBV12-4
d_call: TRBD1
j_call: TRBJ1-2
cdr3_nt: TGTGCCAGCAAAATGACAGGGGACTATGGCTACACCTTC
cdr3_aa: CASKMTGDYGYTF

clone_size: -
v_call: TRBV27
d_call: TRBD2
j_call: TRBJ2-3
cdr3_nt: TGTGCCAGCAGCTTACCCCGCAGCGGGAGGGTTTCAGATACGCAGTATTTT
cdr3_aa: CASSLPRSGRVSDTQYF

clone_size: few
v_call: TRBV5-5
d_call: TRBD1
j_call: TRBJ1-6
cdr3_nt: TGTGCCAGCAGCGTGGAGGGACAGTCCCATTCACCCCTCCACTTT
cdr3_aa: CASSVEGQSHSPLHF

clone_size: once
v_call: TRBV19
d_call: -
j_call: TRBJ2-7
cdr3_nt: TGTGCCAGTAGTCTCCCGGGACATCCCTACGAGCAGTACTTC
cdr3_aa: CASSLPGHPYEQYF

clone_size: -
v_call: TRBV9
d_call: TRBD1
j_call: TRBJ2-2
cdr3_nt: TGTGCCAGCAGCGTGGGACAGAGGGCCGGGGAGCTGTTTTTT
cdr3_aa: CASSVGQRAGELFF

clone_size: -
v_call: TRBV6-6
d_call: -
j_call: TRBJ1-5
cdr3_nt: TGTGCCAGCACCCGGGGGGTCCTCAATCAGCCCCAGCATTTT
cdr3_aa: CASTRGVLNQPQHF

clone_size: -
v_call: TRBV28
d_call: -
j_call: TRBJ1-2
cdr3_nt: TGTGCCAGCAGTTTATCGAACAGCTTCTATGGCTACACCTTC
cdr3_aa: CASSLSNSFYGYTF

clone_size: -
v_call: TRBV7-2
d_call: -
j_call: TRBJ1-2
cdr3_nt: TGTGCCAGCAGCCTCCAGGCAGGGGCCCCCTATGGCTACACCTTC
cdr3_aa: CASSLQAGAPYGYTF

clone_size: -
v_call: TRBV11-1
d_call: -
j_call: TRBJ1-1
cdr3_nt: TGTGCCAGCAGCGCGCACAGTGGGAACACTGAAGCTTTCTTT
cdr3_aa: CASSAHSGNTEAFF

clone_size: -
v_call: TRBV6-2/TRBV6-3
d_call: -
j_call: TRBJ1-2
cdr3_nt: TGTGCCAGCAGTTACGGTGCGGGAGGCTACACCTTC
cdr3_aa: CASSYGAGGYTF

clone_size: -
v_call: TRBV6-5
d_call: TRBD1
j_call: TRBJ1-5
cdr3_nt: TGTGCCAGCAGTTACAAACAGGGGTTTCAGCCCCAGCATTTT
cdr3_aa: CASSYKQGFQPQHF